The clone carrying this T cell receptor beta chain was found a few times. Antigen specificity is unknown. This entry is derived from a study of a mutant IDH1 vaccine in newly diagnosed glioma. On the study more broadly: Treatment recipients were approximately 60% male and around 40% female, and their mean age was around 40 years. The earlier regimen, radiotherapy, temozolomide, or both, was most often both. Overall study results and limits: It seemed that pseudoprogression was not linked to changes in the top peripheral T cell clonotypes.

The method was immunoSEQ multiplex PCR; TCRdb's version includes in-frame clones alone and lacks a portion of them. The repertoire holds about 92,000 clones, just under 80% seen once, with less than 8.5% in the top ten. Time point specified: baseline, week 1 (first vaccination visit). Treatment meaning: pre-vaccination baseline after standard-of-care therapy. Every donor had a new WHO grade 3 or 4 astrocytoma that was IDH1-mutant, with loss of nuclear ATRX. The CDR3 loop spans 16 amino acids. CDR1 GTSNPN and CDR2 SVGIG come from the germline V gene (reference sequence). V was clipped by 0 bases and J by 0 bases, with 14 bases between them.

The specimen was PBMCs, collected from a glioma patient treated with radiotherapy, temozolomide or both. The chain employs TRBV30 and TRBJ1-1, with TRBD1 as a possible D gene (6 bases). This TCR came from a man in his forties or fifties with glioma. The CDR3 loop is CAWSVSRTALNTEAFF. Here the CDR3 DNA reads TGTGCCTGGAGTGTTTCCCGGACAGCCCTGAACACTGAAGCTTTCTTT.